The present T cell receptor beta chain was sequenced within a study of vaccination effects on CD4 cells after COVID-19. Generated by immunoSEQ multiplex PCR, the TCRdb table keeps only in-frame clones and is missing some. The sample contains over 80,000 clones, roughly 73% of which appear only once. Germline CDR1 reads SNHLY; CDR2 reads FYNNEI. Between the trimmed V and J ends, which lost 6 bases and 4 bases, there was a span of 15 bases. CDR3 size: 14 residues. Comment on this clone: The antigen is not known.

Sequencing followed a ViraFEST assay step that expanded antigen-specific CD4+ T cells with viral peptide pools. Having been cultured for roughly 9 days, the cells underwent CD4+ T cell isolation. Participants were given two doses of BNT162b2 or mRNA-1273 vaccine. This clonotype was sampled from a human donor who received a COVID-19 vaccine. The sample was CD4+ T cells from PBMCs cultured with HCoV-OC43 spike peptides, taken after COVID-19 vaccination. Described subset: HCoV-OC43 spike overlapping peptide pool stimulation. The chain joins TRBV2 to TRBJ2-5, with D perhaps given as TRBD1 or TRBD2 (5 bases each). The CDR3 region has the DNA TGTGCCAGCAGAGGGACCGTCCTAGGAGAGACCCAGTACTTC. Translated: CASRGTVLGETQYF.